One T cell receptor (beta chain) is described in this entry. What this receptor recognizes is not known. Within one base of it there is no much larger clone, and no base qualities were kept. CDR1 and CDR2 are drawn from the germline V gene: SGDLS, YYNGEE. The germline V and J ends show losses of 7 bases and 0 bases respectively, and no gene match explains 3 bases of the junction. There are 14 amino acids in the CDR3, from cysteine to phenylalanine inclusive. Of the read, only the CDR3 DNA is kept; its 42 bases are in frame from base 1. The sample's treatment or condition, from its label and the paper: oral pan-JAK inhibitor, 5-10 mg twice daily. Lesional scalp punch biopsies and peripheral blood were obtained from alopecia areata patients. PBMCs were isolated by density centrifugation and stained for CD3, CD4 and CD8, after which CD4+ and CD8+ T cells were sorted on a FACSAria. The library was produced with the immunoSEQ multiplex PCR assay. RNA was extracted from all samples and reverse transcribed into cDNA, which served as template for TCR sequencing. First-strand cDNA was synthesized using SuperScript III with a 2:1 mix of oligo-dT and random hexamers. A synthetic immune receptor repertoire was used to gauge amplification bias, and whatever bias remained was removed computationally. Regarding the original processing steps: Raw reads were preprocessed for error removal, and CDR3 was defined according to IMGT conventions as running from the conserved cysteine to phenylalanine. Clonality was computed by normalizing Shannon entropy by log2 of the number of productive unique TCRs and subtracting the result from 1. CD4 or CD8 identity of scalp clones was inferred by cross-referencing scalp TCRbeta sequences with sorted blood CD4 and CD8 repertoires. In its TCRdb copy, this immuneACCESS table keeps in-frame sequences only and misses some clones. Where compared with another copy, unresolved V genes explain less than half of these, and the others have no known cause. That table gives V, J and clone size, and the DNA gave D and trimming. This sample has a few hundred thousand clones in its table, and 60% of those were observed once. The ten largest clonotypes hold about 0.93% of the sample.

The data are from a study of CD8+ T cells in alopecia areata (dated 2018 in TCRdb). At the level of the whole study: The treated patients took part in an open-label pilot trial in which moderate-to-severe alopecia areata was treated with oral tofacitinib at 5 to 10 mg twice daily. In treated patients, disease severity was measured using the SALT score, which gives the percentage of scalp surface area affected. RNA was obtained with the PAXgene miRNA kit for fixed scalp, the miRNeasy kit for PBMCs, and the RNeasy kit for mouse skin. Biopsies were taken from tofacitinib-treated patients at baseline and at 4 and 24 weeks of treatment, and a later scalp biopsy was taken in several of the tofacitinib-treated patients. Patients stayed on tofacitinib for 6 to 18 months and then had 6 months of follow-up off drug so that delayed response and recurrence could be assessed. TCRbeta CDR3 regions were amplified by immunoSEQ multiplex PCR with 35 Vbeta forward and 13 Jbeta reverse primers. Scalp clonality was compared among normal scalp (n=4), patchy alopecia areata scalp (n=8), and alopecia totalis/universalis scalp (n=8). High-throughput TCRbeta sequencing was used to examine T cell clonal expansion in alopecia areata in both the C3H/HeJ mouse model and human patients. Human TCRbeta sequencing covered scalp tissue and sorted CD4+ and CD8+ peripheral blood T cells from patchy and totalis/universalis alopecia areata patients and healthy controls.

What the work shows at the level of the full study, not this receptor alone: Tofacitinib significantly lowered scalp clonality and the number of expanded CD8+ clones among the top 100 scalp clones. Shared TCR sequences between patients were less evident than in mice, which may be partly attributable to HLA diversity in the patient population. The treated cohort was small, with a single nonresponder, so links between baseline CD8+ expansion and response need larger studies. Lesional scalp, especially in alopecia totalis/universalis, showed higher clonality and more expanded CD8+ clones than normal scalp, suggesting antigenic drive. Unlike mouse skin, where gammadelta T cells dominate, normal human skin contains resident alphabeta T cells that get sequenced too, which complicates analysis of the scalp TCR repertoire. Many expanded lesional clones were found to persist in scalp and blood during tofacitinib treatment, and relapse after treatment cessation may be partly explained by this persistence.

The material was CD4+ T cells sorted from blood, obtained around week 54, from a patient treated with tofacitinib. The TCR sequence derives from a human donor with alopecia areata. The chain is assembled from TRBV9 and TRBJ2-3, with 9 junctional bases fitting TRBD2. At the DNA level, the sequence is TGTGCCAGCTGCGCGGGGGGGAGCACAGATACGCAGTATTTT. It translates to CASCAGGSTDTQYF. With the portions outside the CDR3 filled from the reference TRBV9 and TRBJ2-3 genes, the complete variable region becomes DSGVTQTPKHLITATGQRVTLRCSPRSGDLSVYWYQQSLDQGLQFLIQYYNGEERAKGNILERFSAQQFPDLHSELNLSSLELGDSALYFCASCAGGSTDTQYFGPGTRLTVL.